This T cell receptor (beta chain) was sequenced for a study of OX40 agonist ivuxolimab in advanced cancers. Method: immunoSEQ multiplex PCR; TCRdb's copy keeps in-frame clones and lacks some. The table lists approximately 82,000 clones, just under 85% of them singletons. Blood sampling took place at baseline, cycle 4 day 1, and cycle 7 day 1. With respect to this clone: This sample includes further DNA sequences coding for the same CDR3.

Looked up from germline, CDR1 is ENHRY and CDR2 is SYGVKD. The ends were cut back, 3 bases at V and 0 bases at J, with 9 bases in the middle. This CDR3 region has 14 residues. This specimen was CD4+ or CD8+ T cells sorted from blood, taken in a trial of the OX40 agonist ivuxolimab. The J gene is TRBJ2-7, the V gene TRBV10-3, with D perhaps being TRBD1 or TRBD2 (5 bases each). This TCR was sampled from an adult with an advanced solid tumor such as melanoma, head and neck, liver or kidney cancer. DNA for the CDR3: TGTGCCATCAGTGAAGCAGGGAGCTCCTACGAGCAGTACTTC. Protein sequence: CAISEAGSSYEQYF.